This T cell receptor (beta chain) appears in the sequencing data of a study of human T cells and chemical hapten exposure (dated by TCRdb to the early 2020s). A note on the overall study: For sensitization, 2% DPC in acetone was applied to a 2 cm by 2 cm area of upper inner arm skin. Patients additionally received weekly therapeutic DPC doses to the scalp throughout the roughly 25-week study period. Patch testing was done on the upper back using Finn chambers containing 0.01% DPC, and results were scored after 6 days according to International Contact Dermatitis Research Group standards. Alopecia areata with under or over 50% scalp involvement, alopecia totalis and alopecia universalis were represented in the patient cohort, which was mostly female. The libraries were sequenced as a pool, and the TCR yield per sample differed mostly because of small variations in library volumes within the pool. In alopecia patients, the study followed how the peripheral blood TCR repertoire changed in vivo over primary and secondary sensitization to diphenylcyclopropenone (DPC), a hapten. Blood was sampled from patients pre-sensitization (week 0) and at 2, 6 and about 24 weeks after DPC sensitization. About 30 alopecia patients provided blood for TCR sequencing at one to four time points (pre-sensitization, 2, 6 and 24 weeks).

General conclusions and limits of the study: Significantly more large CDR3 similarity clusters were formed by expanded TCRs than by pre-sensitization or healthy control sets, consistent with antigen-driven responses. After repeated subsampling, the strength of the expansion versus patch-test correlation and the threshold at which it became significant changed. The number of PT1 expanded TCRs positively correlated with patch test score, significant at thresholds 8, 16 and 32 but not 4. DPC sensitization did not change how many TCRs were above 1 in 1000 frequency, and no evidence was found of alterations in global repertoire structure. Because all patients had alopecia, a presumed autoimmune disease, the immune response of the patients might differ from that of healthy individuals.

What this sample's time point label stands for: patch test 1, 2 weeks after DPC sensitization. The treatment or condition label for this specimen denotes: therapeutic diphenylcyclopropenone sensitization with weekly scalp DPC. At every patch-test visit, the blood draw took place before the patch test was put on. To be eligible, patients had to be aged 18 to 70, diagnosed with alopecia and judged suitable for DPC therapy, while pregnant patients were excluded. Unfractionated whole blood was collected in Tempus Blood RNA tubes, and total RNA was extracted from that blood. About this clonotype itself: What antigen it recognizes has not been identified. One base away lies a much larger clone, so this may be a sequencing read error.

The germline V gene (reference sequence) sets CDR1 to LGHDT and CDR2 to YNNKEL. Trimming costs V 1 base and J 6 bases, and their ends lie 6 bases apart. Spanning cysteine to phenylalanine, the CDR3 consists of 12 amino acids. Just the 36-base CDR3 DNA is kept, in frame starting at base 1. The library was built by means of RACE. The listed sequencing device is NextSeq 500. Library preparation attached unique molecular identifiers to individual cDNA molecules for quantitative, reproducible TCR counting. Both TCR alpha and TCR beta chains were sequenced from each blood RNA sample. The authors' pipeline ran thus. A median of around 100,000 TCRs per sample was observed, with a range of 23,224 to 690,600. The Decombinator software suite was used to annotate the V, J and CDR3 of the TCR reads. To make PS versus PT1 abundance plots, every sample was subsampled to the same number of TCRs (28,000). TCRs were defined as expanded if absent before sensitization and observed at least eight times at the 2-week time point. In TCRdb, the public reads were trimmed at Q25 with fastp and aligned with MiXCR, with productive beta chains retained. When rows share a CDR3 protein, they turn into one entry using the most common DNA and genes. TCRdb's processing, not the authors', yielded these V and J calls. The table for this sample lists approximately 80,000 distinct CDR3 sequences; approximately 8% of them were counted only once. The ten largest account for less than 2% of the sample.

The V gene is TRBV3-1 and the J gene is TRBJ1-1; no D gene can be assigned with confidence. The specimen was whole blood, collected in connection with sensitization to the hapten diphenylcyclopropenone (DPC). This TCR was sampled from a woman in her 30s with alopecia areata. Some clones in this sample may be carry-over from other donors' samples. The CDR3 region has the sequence CASSQVDAEAFF. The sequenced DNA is TGTGCCAGCAGCCAAGTTGACGCTGAAGCTTTCTTT.